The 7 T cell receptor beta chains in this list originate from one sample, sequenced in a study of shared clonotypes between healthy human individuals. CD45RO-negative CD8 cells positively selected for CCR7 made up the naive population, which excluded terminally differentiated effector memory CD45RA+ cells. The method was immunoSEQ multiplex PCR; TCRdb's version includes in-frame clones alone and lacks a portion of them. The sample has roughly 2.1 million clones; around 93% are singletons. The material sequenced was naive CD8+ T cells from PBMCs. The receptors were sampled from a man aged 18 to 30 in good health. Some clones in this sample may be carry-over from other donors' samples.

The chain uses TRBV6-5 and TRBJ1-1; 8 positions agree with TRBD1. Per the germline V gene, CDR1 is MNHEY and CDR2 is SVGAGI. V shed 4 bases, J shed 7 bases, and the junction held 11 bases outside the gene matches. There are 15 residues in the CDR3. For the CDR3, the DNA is TGTGCCAGCAGTTGGGAGACAGGGGCTATGGATGAAGCTTTCTTT. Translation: CASSWETGAMDEAFF.

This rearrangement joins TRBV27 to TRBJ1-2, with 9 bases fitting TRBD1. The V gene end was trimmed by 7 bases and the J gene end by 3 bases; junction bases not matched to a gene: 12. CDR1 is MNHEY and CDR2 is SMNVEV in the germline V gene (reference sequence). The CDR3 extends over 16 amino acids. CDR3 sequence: CASTPTGTGWHYGYTF. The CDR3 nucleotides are TGTGCCAGCACCCCCACCGGGACAGGGTGGCACTATGGCTACACCTTC.

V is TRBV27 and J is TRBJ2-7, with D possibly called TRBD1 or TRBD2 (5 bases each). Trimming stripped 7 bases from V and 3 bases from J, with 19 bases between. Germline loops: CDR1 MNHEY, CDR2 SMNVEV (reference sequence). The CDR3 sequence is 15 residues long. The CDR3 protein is CASTGHWGNFYEQYF. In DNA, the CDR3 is TGTGCCAGCACCGGCCATTGGGGGAATTTCTACGAGCAGTACTTC.

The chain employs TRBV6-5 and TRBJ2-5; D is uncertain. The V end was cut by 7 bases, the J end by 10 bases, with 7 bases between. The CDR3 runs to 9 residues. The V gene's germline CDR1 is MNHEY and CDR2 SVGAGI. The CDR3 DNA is TGTGCCAGCACGGAAGACCAGTACTTC. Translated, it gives CASTEDQYF.

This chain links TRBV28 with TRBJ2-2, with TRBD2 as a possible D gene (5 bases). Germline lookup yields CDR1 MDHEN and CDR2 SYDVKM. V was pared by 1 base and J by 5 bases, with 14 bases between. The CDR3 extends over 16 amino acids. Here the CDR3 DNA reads TGTGCCAGCAGTTTATTGGGGTTAAGGACTACCGGGGAGCTGTTTTTT. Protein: CASSLLGLRTTGELFF.

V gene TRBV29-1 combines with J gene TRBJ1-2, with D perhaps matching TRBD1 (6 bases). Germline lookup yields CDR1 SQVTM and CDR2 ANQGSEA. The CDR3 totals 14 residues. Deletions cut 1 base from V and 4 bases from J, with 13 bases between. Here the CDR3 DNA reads TGCAGCGTTGAAGGGATGGACAGCCCCTATGGCTACACCTTC. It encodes CSVEGMDSPYGYTF.

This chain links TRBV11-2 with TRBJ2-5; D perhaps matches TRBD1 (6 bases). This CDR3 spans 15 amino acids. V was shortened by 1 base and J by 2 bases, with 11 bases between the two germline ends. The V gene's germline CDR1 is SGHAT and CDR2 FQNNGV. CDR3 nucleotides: TGTGCCAGCAGCTTAGGATCAGGGGAACAAGAGACCCAGTACTTC. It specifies CASSLGSGEQETQYF.